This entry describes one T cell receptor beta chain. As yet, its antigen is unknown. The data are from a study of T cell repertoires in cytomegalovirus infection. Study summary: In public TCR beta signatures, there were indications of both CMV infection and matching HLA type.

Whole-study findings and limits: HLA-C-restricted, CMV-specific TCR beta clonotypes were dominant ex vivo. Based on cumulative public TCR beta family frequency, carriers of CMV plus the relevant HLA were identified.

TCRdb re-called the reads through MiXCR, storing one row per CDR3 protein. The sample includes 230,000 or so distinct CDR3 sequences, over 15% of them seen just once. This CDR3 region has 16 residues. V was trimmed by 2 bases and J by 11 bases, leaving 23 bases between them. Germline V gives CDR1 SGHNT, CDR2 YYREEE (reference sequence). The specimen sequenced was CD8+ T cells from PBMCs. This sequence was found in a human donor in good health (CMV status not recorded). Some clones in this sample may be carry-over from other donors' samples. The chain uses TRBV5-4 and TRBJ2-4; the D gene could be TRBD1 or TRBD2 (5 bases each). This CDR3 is CASSLTAGARFEVQYF. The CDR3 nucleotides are TGTGCCAGCAGCTTAACTGCCGGGGCGAGATTTGAGGTTCAGTACTTC. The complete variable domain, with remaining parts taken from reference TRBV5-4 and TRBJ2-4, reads ETGVTQSPTHLIKTRGQQVTLRCSSQSGHNTVSWYQQALGQGPQFIFQYYREEENGRGNFPPRFSGLQFPNYSSELNVNALELDDSALYLCASSLTAGARFEVQYFGAGTRLSVL.